The 30 T cell receptor beta chains presented below share a single source sample, sequenced in a study of cytomegalovirus exposure and HLA in healthy donors. This PCR relied on a set of 60 Vbeta primers and 13 Jbeta primers. Profiling relied on immunoSEQ multiplex PCR, and the TCRdb table lists in-frame clones only, not all of them. Among about 170,000 clones listed, roughly 79% were seen once. Sequenced sample: PBMCs. These receptors originate from a woman aged 25 to 45 in good health and CMV-seropositive.

This rearrangement joins TRBV19 to TRBJ2-2; possibly TRBD2 for D (6 bases). This CDR3 has 15 residues. Germline values: CDR1 LNHDA, CDR2 SQIVND (reference sequence). V lost 9 bases and J 8 bases, leaving 22 bases between the germline ends. The CDR3 sequence is CASGSEAVASGELFF. The DNA of the CDR3 is TGTGCCAGCGGGAGTGAGGCTGTAGCTAGTGGGGAGCTGTTTTTT.

The chain has TRBV14 and TRBJ2-5, with TRBD1 identical over 7 bases. There are 15 residues in the CDR3. Germline CDR1 is SGHDN and CDR2 is FVKESK. V was clipped by 8 bases and J by 9 bases; unmatched bases: 18. CDR3 in DNA: TGTGCCAGCTCGTCTTACCCGGGACAGATTCCGGCCCAGTACTTC. It translates to CASSSYPGQIPAQYF. The full variable domain, with the rest looked up from reference TRBV14 and TRBJ2-5, is EAGVTQFPSHSVIEKGQTVTLRCDPISGHDNLYWYRRVMGKEIKFLLHFVKESKQDESGMPNNRFLAERTGGTYSTLKVQPAELEDSGVYFCASSSYPGQIPAQYFGPGTRLLVL.

The V gene is TRBV7-2, the J gene TRBJ1-1; unclear D gene. The CDR3 loop spans 11 amino acids. V was clipped by 4 bases and J by 8 bases, with 8 bases between them. Germline-derived CDR1 and CDR2 are SGHTA and FQGNSA. CDR3: CASSSGAEAFF. The CDR3 region has the DNA TGTGCCAGCAGCTCCGGAGCAGAAGCTTTCTTT.

V is TRBV29-1 and J is TRBJ1-5, with TRBD1 matching 7 bases. V was clipped by 4 bases and J by 1 base; unmatched bases: 7. The CDR3 runs to 15 residues. Germline V CDR1 and CDR2: SQVTM, ANQGSEA. The chain's CDR3 is CSVVLQGGSNQPQHF. CDR3 sequence (DNA): TGCAGCGTTGTTCTTCAGGGGGGAAGCAATCAGCCCCAGCATTTT.

The rearrangement joins TRBV18 to TRBJ1-2; D is unresolved. The V end lost 1 base, the J end lost 5 bases, and 8 bases lay between the germline ends. This CDR3 comprises 13 residues. Per germline, CDR1 KGHSH and CDR2 LQKENI. In DNA form, the CDR3 reads TGTGCCAGCTCACCACTCGAGAATTATGGCTACACCTTC. It yields the protein CASSPLENYGYTF.

This chain joins TRBV5-1 and TRBJ2-2; tentative D call: TRBD2 (5 bases). The CDR3 is 13 amino acids. The V gene's germline CDR1 is SGHRS and CDR2 YFSETQ. V shed 0 bases and J shed 7 bases, with 7 bases lying between them. The CDR3 DNA reads as TGCGCCAGCAGCTTGGTAGCGAGCGGGGAGCTGTTTTTT. This sequence encodes CASSLVASGELFF.

This rearrangement joins TRBV7-2 to TRBJ2-7; TRBD2 matches at 13 bases. The CDR3 runs 17 residues. Germline V gene data show CDR1 as SGHTA and CDR2 as FQGNSA. Germline trimming cut 5 bases from V and 0 bases from J; bases unmatched to any gene: 7. For the CDR3, the DNA is TGTGCCAGCAGCATGGGACTAGCGGGGAGACCCTCCTACGAGCAGTACTTC. Amino acid sequence: CASSMGLAGRPSYEQYF.

Concerning this clone itself: At the DNA level, this CDR3 is encoded by other sequences in the same sample as well. The chain is built from TRBV29-1 and TRBJ1-2; 11 nucleotides line up with TRBD1. Trimming removed 3 bases from V and 4 bases from J; junction bases left unmatched: 7. Germline CDR1 reads SQVTM; CDR2 reads ANQGSEA. The CDR3 is 15 amino acids. The CDR3 sequence: CSVEKGDRGVYGYTF. CDR3 DNA: TGCAGCGTTGAGAAGGGGGACAGGGGGGTCTATGGCTACACCTTC.

This clone was observed a few times. The chain combines TRBV4-1 with TRBJ2-1; D may be TRBD2 (5 bases). This CDR3 has 15 amino acids. Per the germline V gene, CDR1 is MGHRA and CDR2 is YSYEKL. The V end was cut by 0 bases, the J end by 7 bases, with 13 bases between. DNA of the CDR3: TGCGCCAGCAGCCAAGAGGATGGAGGTCCTAATGAGCAGTTCTTC. Protein sequence: CASSQEDGGPNEQFF.

Of note for this clone: The junction departs from the called germline gene at one end, perhaps through a read error. The chain employs TRBV7-2 and TRBJ1-6; D unclear. Looked up from germline, CDR1 is SGHTA and CDR2 is FQGNSA. The CDR3 consists of 12 residues. CDR3 coding DNA: TGTGCCAGCAGCTTAAACAATTCGCCCCTCCACTTT. Translation: CASSLNNSPLHF.

This chain links TRBV6-1 with TRBJ2-7; the match to TRBD1 covers 8 bases. The germline gives CDR1 MNHNS, CDR2 SASEGT. The CDR3 is made up of 13 amino acids. Unmatched junction bases numbered 3, after V lost 6 bases and J lost 2 bases. CDR3 loop: CASRRTGPYEQYF. The CDR3 nucleotides are TGTGCCAGCAGGCGGACAGGGCCCTACGAGCAGTACTTC.

This chain links TRBV2 with TRBJ2-7, with a tentative D call TRBD2 (7 bases). With 10 bases removed from V and 2 bases from J, the gap between germline ends came to 15 bases. Germline V CDR1 and CDR2: SNHLY, FYNNEI. The CDR3 loop spans 13 amino acids. The CDR3 DNA sequence: TGTGCCACCACGAGGGGGGGAACCTACGAGCAGTACTTC. It encodes CATTRGGTYEQYF.

The chain has TRBV7-2 and TRBJ2-3; D uncertain. Trimming shortened V by 1 base and J by 6 bases, and 11 bases separated the two germline ends. This CDR3 is 14 amino acids long. Germline CDR1 SGHTA, CDR2 FQGNSA. Here the CDR3 reads CASSLGSSQDTQYF. CDR3 nucleotides: TGTGCCAGCAGCTTAGGAAGTTCTCAGGATACGCAGTATTTT.

The rearrangement links TRBV11-2 to TRBJ1-2, with a tentative D call TRBD1 (6 bases). Germline V gives CDR1 SGHAT, CDR2 FQNNGV. The V gene lost 2 bases and the J gene lost 2 bases, with 15 bases spanning the gap. CDR3 length equals 16 residues. CDR3 DNA sequence: TGTGCCAGCAGCTTATTAGTGTCAGGGGACAACTATGGCTACACCTTC. This translates into CASSLLVSGDNYGYTF. Using reference TRBV11-2 and TRBJ1-2 for the parts outside the CDR3, the full variable domain is EAGVAQSPRYKIIEKRQSVAFWCNPISGHATLYWYQQILGQGPKLLIQFQNNGVVDDSQLPKDRFSAERLKGVDSTLKIQPAKLEDSAVYLCASSLLVSGDNYGYTFGSGTRLTVV.

This clone was recorded once. The CDR3: CAWSPTHAGRTDTQYF. The DNA for the CDR3 is TGTGCCTGGAGCCCCACACACGCAGGGCGCACAGATACGCAGTATTTT. V is TRBV30 and J is TRBJ2-3; perhaps TRBD1 as D (5 bases). There are 16 residues in the CDR3. The germline V and J ends were trimmed by 3 bases and 1 base, with 17 bases remaining between them. CDR1 is GTSNPN and CDR2 is SVGIG in the germline V gene (reference sequence).

This chain joins TRBV7-9 and TRBJ1-1; D uncertain. The germline V gene encodes CDR1 SEHNR and CDR2 FQNEAQ (reference sequence). The V gene lost 1 base and the J gene lost 5 bases, with 8 bases spanning the gap. This CDR3 is 13 amino acids long. The CDR3 sequence is CASSLDPTTEAFF. The CDR3, as DNA: TGTGCCAGCAGCTTAGATCCGACTACTGAAGCTTTCTTT.

The chain carries TRBV4-3 and TRBJ1-2, with D unresolved. Per germline, CDR1 LGHNA and CDR2 YSLEER. V dropped 1 base and J dropped 2 bases, with 8 bases sitting between them. CDR3 length: 14 residues. CDR3 sequence: CASSQAKRNYGYTF. In DNA form, the CDR3 reads TGCGCCAGCAGCCAAGCTAAGCGGAACTATGGCTACACCTTC.

V and J are TRBV7-2 and TRBJ1-5; D may be TRBD1 (5 bases). CDR1 is SGHTA, CDR2 FQGNSA, per germline. V was shortened by 5 bases and J by 3 bases, with 14 bases between the two germline ends. The CDR3 is 15 amino acids. Written as DNA, the CDR3 is TGTGCCAGCAGCCCTGCTCAGGGTTACAATCAGCCCCAGCATTTT. Amino acids: CASSPAQGYNQPQHF.

The V call is TRBV30, the J call TRBJ2-5; tentative D call: TRBD1 (5 bases). The J call may not be correct, given that the DNA end is closer to TRBJ2-7. This CDR3 is 14 amino acids long. Germline-derived CDR1 and CDR2 are GTSNPN and SVGIG (reference sequence). Here the CDR3 DNA reads TGTGCCTGGAGGGGGCAGTGGGGTGTGGACGAGCAGTACTTC. Its protein is CAWRGQWGVDEQYF.

The rearrangement uses TRBV5-6 and TRBJ2-1; D perhaps matches TRBD2 (6 bases). Trimming removed 2 bases at V and 2 bases at J, with 17 bases between. CDR3 length: 17 residues. Germline lookup yields CDR1 SGHDT and CDR2 YYEEEE. The CDR3 protein is CASSFLARGLPYNEQFF. For the CDR3, the DNA is TGTGCCAGCAGCTTTTTAGCAAGGGGACTGCCCTACAATGAGCAGTTCTTC.

The V call is TRBV5-1, the J call TRBJ2-5, with TRBD2 matching 14 bases. The DNA end is a closer match to TRBJ2-7, so the J assignment may be wrong. The V gene's germline CDR1 is SGHRS and CDR2 YFSETQ. This CDR3 comprises 15 residues. Here the CDR3 reads CASSGLTSGGAEQYF. The DNA of the CDR3 is TGCGCCAGCAGCGGGCTGACTAGCGGGGGGGCCGAGCAGTACTTC.

This clone occurred once. The chain has TRBV6-5 and TRBJ1-2; D is uncertain. The CDR3 runs 12 residues. Between the trimmed V and J ends, which lost 6 bases and 6 bases, there was a span of 11 bases. CDR1 MNHEY and CDR2 SVGAGI come from the germline V gene. DNA of the CDR3: TGTGCCAGCAGATCCGGGAATGATGGCTACACCTTC. It translates to CASRSGNDGYTF.

V usage is TRBV5-1 and J usage is TRBJ1-2, with D unresolved. This CDR3 region has 12 residues. V was pared by 5 bases and J by 1 base, with 6 bases between. The germline V gene has CDR1 SGHRS and CDR2 YFSETQ. CDR3 DNA: TGCGCCAGCAGGGGCGATAACTATGGCTACACCTTC. This sequence encodes CASRGDNYGYTF.

This chain links TRBV27 with TRBJ1-2, with D possibly being TRBD1 (5 bases). This CDR3 is 14 amino acids long. Trimming removed 3 bases from V and 4 bases from J, with 12 bases in between. CDR1 and CDR2 from the germline V gene are MNHEY and SMNVEV (reference sequence). CDR3 DNA sequence: TGTGCCAGCAGTTTGGGTCGGCAGGGCTATGGCTACACCTTC. This encodes CASSLGRQGYGYTF.

V gene TRBV10-3 combines with J gene TRBJ1-1; 7 bases match TRBD1. CDR3 length: 14 residues. Germline V lookup: CDR1 ENHRY, CDR2 SYGVKD. Unmatched junction bases numbered 8, after V lost 6 bases and J lost 4 bases. The CDR3 DNA is TGTGCCATCAGGACACAGGGGAAGGCCACTGAAGCTTTCTTT. Translation: CAIRTQGKATEAFF.

The chain couples TRBV7-2 to TRBJ1-3, with 12 bases that match TRBD1. The CDR3 has 16 amino acids. The ends lost 5 bases at V and 4 bases at J; junction bases unmatched: 6. From germline, CDR1 is SGHTA and CDR2 FQGNSA. CDR3 in DNA: TGTGCCAGCAGCGTACCGGGACAGGGGGCGGGAAACACCATATATTTT. The encoded protein is CASSVPGQGAGNTIYF.

The chain recombines TRBV9 with TRBJ2-6, with 7 bases aligning to TRBD1. This CDR3 has 17 residues. CDR1 and CDR2 from the germline V gene are SGDLS and YYNGEE. The V and J ends lost 0 bases and 0 bases, in that order; junction bases with no gene match: 3. CDR3: CASSVAGGPSGANVLTF. The CDR3 DNA follows: TGTGCCAGCAGCGTAGCAGGGGGACCCTCTGGGGCCAACGTCCTGACTTTC. Full variable domain (outside the CDR3, taken from reference TRBV9 and TRBJ2-6): DSGVTQTPKHLITATGQRVTLRCSPRSGDLSVYWYQQSLDQGLQFLIQYYNGEERAKGNILERFSAQQFPDLHSELNLSSLELGDSALYFCASSVAGGPSGANVLTFGAGSRLTVL.

The sample holds a few counts of this clone. The chain combines TRBV30 with TRBJ1-6; D is perhaps TRBD1 (6 bases). The germline CDR1 and CDR2 sequences are GTSNPN and SVGIG (reference sequence). V dropped 8 bases and J dropped 12 bases, with 20 bases sitting between them. CDR3 size: 13 residues. The chain's CDR3 is CAHQSTKGEPLHF. The DNA for the CDR3 is TGTGCCCATCAGAGCACCAAGGGGGAACCCCTCCACTTT. Variable domain in full (rest from reference TRBV30 and TRBJ1-6): SQTIHQWPATLVQPVGSPLSLECTVEGTSNPNLYWYRQAAGRGLQLLFYSVGIGQISSEVPQNLSASRPQDRQFILSSKKLLLSDSGFYLCAHQSTKGEPLHFGNGTRLTVT.

The rearrangement joins TRBV6-5 to TRBJ1-2; no reliable D call. CDR3 length: 16 amino acids. Germline V lookup: CDR1 MNHEY, CDR2 SVGAGI. Trimming stripped 0 bases from V and 1 base from J, with 12 bases between. Here the CDR3 reads CASSYSARHLNYGYTF. For the CDR3, the DNA is TGTGCCAGCAGTTACTCTGCGAGACACCTTAACTATGGCTACACCTTC.

The CDR3: CASQENTGELFF. CDR3 DNA sequence: TGTGCCAGCCAGGAGAACACCGGGGAGCTGTTTTTT. The chain is built from TRBV18 and TRBJ2-2; D is unclear. Germline assignment: CDR1 KGHSH and CDR2 LQKENI. The CDR3 has 12 residues. V lost 8 bases to trimming and J lost 1 base, with 5 bases between them. The full variable domain, its missing parts supplied by reference TRBV18 and TRBJ2-2, is NAGVMQNPRHLVRRRGQEARLRCSPMKGHSHVYWYRQLPEEGLKFMVYLQKENIIDESGMPKERFSAEFPKEGPSILRIQQVVRGDSAAYFCASQENTGELFFGEGSRLTVL.